This TCR beta chain was sequenced during a study of monozygotic twins with inflammatory bowel disease (dated by TCRdb to about 2019). The study in broad terms: A total of roughly 28 monozygotic twin pairs were included in the full study, comprising nine German pairs (four IBD-concordant, five IBD-discordant) and 19 IBD-discordant Danish pairs. The search for disease-associated traits relied mainly on comparing, within discordant pairs, IBD patients with their genetically identical healthy co-twins. Each individual had, on average, about 151 000 unique TCRalpha sequences and 181 000 unique TCRbeta sequences available for analysis. General findings and caveats noted by the study authors: Distinction between different T cell subtypes could not be achieved in the analysis. A decrease in TCRbeta repertoire diversity, as measured by inverse Simpson index, was observed in IBD patients compared with their healthy co-twins. No single strong signal or clonotype linked to IBD turned up in the results, so the idea that one exists was not supported. Repertoire similarity did not differ between concordant and discordant twins, which could be due to limited statistical power. Compared with healthy twins, IBD patients had fewer clonotypes in common with other individuals, a difference most pronounced in patients showing signs of disease activity. Because patients were on differing immunosuppressive treatments, the repertoires may have picked up extra background noise and inter-individual variability.

From each donor, a roughly 2.5 ml peripheral blood sample was drawn into PAXgene tubes and stored at -80 degrees C. Without any T cell sorting, total RNA was extracted from whole blood using the PAXgene blood miRNA kit on an automated QIAcube. Peripheral blood from monozygotic twin pairs who were concordant or discordant for inflammatory bowel disease underwent deep TCRalpha and TCRbeta repertoire profiling using unique molecular barcoding. Smoking habits were recorded for all twin pairs, and each individual was classified as a current, former or never smoker. The CDR3 starts with the cysteine, ends with the phenylalanine, and has 18 residues. The DNA is unrecorded. The germline V gene (reference sequence) provides CDR1 DFQATT and CDR2 SNEGSKA. Library preparation used 5' RACE. For each TCR library, around 3,500 ng of total RNA was used. For each sample, cDNA synthesis was carried out in eight separate reactions using SMARTScribe reverse transcriptase. During cDNA synthesis, template switching introduced unique molecular identifiers that contained a 6-nucleotide sample barcode. Amplification of TCRalpha and TCRbeta cDNA involved two nested PCRs of about 15 and 9 cycles, and each PCR was followed by bead purification. Before amplification, the cDNA was treated with uracil DNA-glycosylase and purified using the QIAquick PCR purification kit. In the second PCR, Illumina TruSeq-compatible adapters and sample-specific barcodes were added. TapeStation and Qubit were used to check library quality and concentration, and 5 to 5.5 ng of each library was pooled. Sequencing of pooled libraries was carried out on an Illumina HiSeq2500 single-index Rapid Run using 2 x 100 bp reads and custom sequencing primers. The original pipeline was this. MiGEC version 1.2.6 was used for UMI-based consensus assembly to correct PCR and sequencing errors. V(D)J alignment, clonotype assembly and CDR3 extraction were performed with MiXCR version 2.1.1. To normalise gene usage, clonotype sharing and MAIT/NKT TCR abundance, the analysis used the top 1000, 10 000 and 20 000 clonotypes per sample. Diversity was computed as the inverse Simpson index with the vegan R package after downsampling to 27 000 UMIs. Statistical testing used paired Mann-Whitney U tests on the discordant twin pairs and applied Benjamini-Hochberg correction for multiple testing. TCRdb reprocessed the reads into one record per CDR3 protein sequence, lacking DNA. Here the V and J calls rest on TCRdb's processing, not on the authors' analysis. The sample's table lists a count of 300,000 to 450,000 distinct CDR3 sequences. 2.5% to 3% of the sample is in the top ten clones.

On this clonotype itself: The specificity of this receptor is unknown.

This sequence originates from a human donor with ulcerative colitis or Crohn's disease, or a healthy co-twin of an affected twin (not recorded which). The V and J genes are TRBV20-1 and TRBJ1-6; with no DNA, the TCRdb D assignment of TRBD1 cannot be verified. Material for sequencing was blood. The CDR3 reads as follows: CSARRRQGGYSYNSPLHF.